These T cell receptor beta chains were read from a single sample in a study of response to subunit inactivated influenza vaccine. A single record per CDR3 protein comes from TCRdb applying MiXCR to the RT-PCR reads. The sample lists about 520,000 distinct CDR3 sequences, approximately 24% occurring once. The sequencing used CD4+ T cells sorted from PBMCs, collected less than 6 days after vaccination. These receptors came from a man aged 50-60 years who received an inactivated influenza vaccine. CDR3s include the opening cysteine and the closing phenylalanine or tryptophan. Each record gives: V gene, J gene, D gene, clone size, CDR3 DNA, CDR3 protein. D genes are given only for firm matches. The size of a clone is reported for some rows only, either as once, few or many, or as a class for expanded clones.

TRBV20-1	TRBJ1-3	.	few	TGCAGTGCTAGAGATGGGAGGGGCAGCTCTGGAAACACCATATATTTT	CSARDGRGSSGNTIYF
TRBV5-4	TRBJ2-1	TRBD1	few	TGTGCCAGCAGCTCCCCGGGACAGGGCAGTGAGCAGTTCTTC	CASSSPGQGSEQFF
TRBV2	TRBJ2-1	TRBD2	few	TGTGCCAGCAGTGTGCGCGGGAGGGCCCTTGAGCAGTTCTTC	CASSVRGRALEQFF
TRBV20-1	TRBJ2-5	TRBD2	few	TGCAGTGCCCTGCCGACTAGCGGGAGGTTTAGTTGGGAGACCCAGTACTTC	CSALPTSGRFSWETQYF
TRBV4-1	TRBJ2-3	TRBD2	once	TGCGCCAGCAGCCAAGTGGGGGGGACCTTGCAGTATTTT	CASSQVGGTLQYF
TRBV20-1	TRBJ2-5	TRBD1	.	TGCAGTGCATCTCCGACAGGGGCGTACCAAGAGACCCAGTACTTC	CSASPTGAYQETQYF
TRBV7-2	TRBJ2-7	.	few	TGTGCCAGCAGCTTGAAGTCGACCGGCTACGAGCAGTACTTC	CASSLKSTGYEQYF
TRBV6-2/TRBV6-3	TRBJ2-1	TRBD2	.	TGTGCCAGCATCCCTCGGCTAGCGGGGGTATACAATGAGCAGTTCTTC	CASIPRLAGVYNEQFF
TRBV20-1	TRBJ2-1	TRBD2	few	TGCAGTGCTAGAGCCTTCGCCGGGACTAGCGGGGTAGAGCAGTTCTTC	CSARAFAGTSGVEQFF
TRBV5-6	TRBJ2-3	.	few	TGTGCCAGCAGCTCTTCAAGAAACGCAGATACGCAGTATTTT	CASSSSRNADTQYF
TRBV18	TRBJ2-5	.	.	TGTGCCAGCTCACCACCGGGGCAGGGGGGCCAAGAGACCCAGTACTTC	CASSPPGQGGQETQYF
TRBV15	TRBJ1-2	.	few	TGTGCCACCCGTATACAGGGCTCAGGCTACACCTTC	CATRIQGSGYTF
TRBV6-5	TRBJ2-7	.	few	TGTGCCAGCAGTTACTGGGACATCGAAAACGAGCAGTACTTC	CASSYWDIENEQYF
TRBV9	TRBJ2-3	.	.	TGTGCCAGCAGCAAGGTAGGCGGGATGCCAGATACGCAGTATTTT	CASSKVGGMPDTQYF
TRBV11-2	TRBJ2-3	TRBD2	few	TGTGCCAGCAGCTCGGGGGACTATATGAGCACAGATACGCAGTATTTT	CASSSGDYMSTDTQYF
TRBV28	TRBJ2-2	.	.	TGTGCCAGCGTTTCGAACACCGGGGAGCTGTTTTTT	CASVSNTGELFF
TRBV28	TRBJ2-1	.	.	TGTGCCACCACCCAGGCAATAGCTTACAATGAGCAGTTCTTC	CATTQAIAYNEQFF
TRBV7-2	TRBJ2-1	TRBD2	few	TGTGCCAGCAGCTCCTCCGGGACTAGCTCTACTGAGCAGTTCTTC	CASSSSGTSSTEQFF
TRBV30	TRBJ1-3	.	.	TGTGCCTTGACCCCGGACTTCGGAAACACCATATATTTT	CALTPDFGNTIYF
TRBV7-9	TRBJ2-1	.	.	TGTGCCAGCAGCTTATTAAGTAGCCCGACAGAGCAGTTCTTC	CASSLLSSPTEQFF
TRBV10-3	TRBJ2-7	.	few	TGTGCCATCAGTGACTCCTCCTACGAGCAGTACTTC	CAISDSSYEQYF
TRBV12-3/TRBV12-4	TRBJ2-2	.	once	TGTGCCAGCAGTTTGGAGGGGGCGACCGGGGAGCTGTTTTTT	CASSLEGATGELFF
TRBV20-1	TRBJ2-6	.	few	TGCAGTGCCGAAGGACAACAGTTTTTCTCTGGGGCCAACGTCCTGACTTTC	CSAEGQQFFSGANVLTF
TRBV12-3/TRBV12-4	TRBJ1-6	TRBD1	few	TGTGCCAGCAGCTGGACAGGTGGAGGGAATTCACCCCTCCACTTT	CASSWTGGGNSPLHF
TRBV12-3/TRBV12-4	TRBJ2-7	TRBD1	few	TGTGCCAGCAGTCAGGGACAGGGGACGTCCTACGAGCAGTACTTC	CASSQGQGTSYEQYF
TRBV20-1	TRBJ2-3	.	.	TGCAGTGCTAGAGGTAGAGATACGCAGTATTTT	CSARGRDTQYF
TRBV7-8	TRBJ1-5	TRBD1	few	TGTGCCAGCAGCTTAGCGGTGGGACAGGGGGATCAGCCCCAGCATTTT	CASSLAVGQGDQPQHF
TRBV6-6	TRBJ1-5	.	many	TGTGCCAGCAGGGGAGCGAATCAGCCCCAGCATTTT	CASRGANQPQHF
TRBV28	TRBJ2-6	.	.	TGTGCCAGCAGTTCCCAGGCTCTTGTCTCTGGGGCCAACGTCCTGACTTTC	CASSSQALVSGANVLTF
TRBV28	TRBJ2-7	.	.	TGTGCCAGCAGTTTACCTTCCGACTACGAGCAGTACTTC	CASSLPSDYEQYF
TRBV12-3/TRBV12-4	TRBJ2-7	.	.	TGTGCCAGCAGCCTCATAAGGGAGCAGTACTTC	CASSLIREQYF
TRBV15	TRBJ1-2	.	.	TGTGCCACCAGGTTTAAGCGGGGCGCTAACTATGGCTACACCTTC	CATRFKRGANYGYTF
TRBV24-1	TRBJ2-5	.	.	TGTGCCACCAGTGAGGGAGAGACCCAGTACTTC	CATSEGETQYF
TRBV6-1	TRBJ2-7	.	.	TGTGCGAGGAACGAGGCGAGAGGACGGGGCTACGAGCAGTACTTC	CARNEARGRGYEQYF
TRBV6-5	TRBJ2-7	.	few	TGTGCCAGCAGTTACTCGGGCGGGGTCTACGAGCAGTACTTC	CASSYSGGVYEQYF
TRBV4-3	TRBJ2-1	.	few	TGCGCCAGCAGCCAAGATCGCAGGTACAATGAGCAGTTCTTC	CASSQDRRYNEQFF
TRBV20-1	TRBJ1-2	.	.	TGCAGTGCTACTCCCAGCGGGAGTCTTGAGGGCTACACCTTC	CSATPSGSLEGYTF
TRBV29-1	TRBJ2-6	.	.	TGCAGCGTCCTAATGGGGATCCCCCCGGAGGGGGCCAACGTCCTGACTTTC	CSVLMGIPPEGANVLTF
TRBV14	TRBJ2-1	TRBD2	few	TGTGCCAGCAGCCAAGAGGGGACTAGCGGGATTAACTACAATGAGCAGTTCTTC	CASSQEGTSGINYNEQFF
TRBV2	TRBJ2-6	.	few	TGTGCCAGCAGGGCCGGGTCCGCGGGGGCCAACGTCCTGACTTTC	CASRAGSAGANVLTF
TRBV7-2	TRBJ2-7	.	few	TGTGCCAGCAGCTCCCAAGCGGGTGTCTACGAGCAGTACTTC	CASSSQAGVYEQYF
TRBV19	TRBJ2-1	.	.	TGTGCCAGTAGTATCGACAGGGAGGGTGAGCAGTTCTTC	CASSIDREGEQFF
TRBV7-2	TRBJ2-1	.	.	TGTGCCAGCAGCCGCGGCTGGGGCAATGAGCAGTTCTTC	CASSRGWGNEQFF
TRBV7-9	TRBJ2-5	.	few	TGTGCCAGCAGCTTAGGAAGGGGACGTCCCGAGACCCAGTACTTC	CASSLGRGRPETQYF
TRBV20-1	TRBJ2-1	.	few	TGCAGTGCGACTAGATCCCGTGAGCAGTTCTTC	CSATRSREQFF
TRBV29-1	TRBJ2-5	.	.	TGCAGCGTTGAAGATACGGGCGTTCAAGAGACCCAGTACTTC	CSVEDTGVQETQYF
TRBV7-6	TRBJ2-1	.	.	TGTGCCAGCAGCTTAGACGGGCAGGGCTCCTACAATGAGCAGTTCTTC	CASSLDGQGSYNEQFF
TRBV5-7	TRBJ2-1	TRBD2	few	TGTGCCACTGAGGGACTAGCGGACAATGAGCAGTTCTTC	CATEGLADNEQFF